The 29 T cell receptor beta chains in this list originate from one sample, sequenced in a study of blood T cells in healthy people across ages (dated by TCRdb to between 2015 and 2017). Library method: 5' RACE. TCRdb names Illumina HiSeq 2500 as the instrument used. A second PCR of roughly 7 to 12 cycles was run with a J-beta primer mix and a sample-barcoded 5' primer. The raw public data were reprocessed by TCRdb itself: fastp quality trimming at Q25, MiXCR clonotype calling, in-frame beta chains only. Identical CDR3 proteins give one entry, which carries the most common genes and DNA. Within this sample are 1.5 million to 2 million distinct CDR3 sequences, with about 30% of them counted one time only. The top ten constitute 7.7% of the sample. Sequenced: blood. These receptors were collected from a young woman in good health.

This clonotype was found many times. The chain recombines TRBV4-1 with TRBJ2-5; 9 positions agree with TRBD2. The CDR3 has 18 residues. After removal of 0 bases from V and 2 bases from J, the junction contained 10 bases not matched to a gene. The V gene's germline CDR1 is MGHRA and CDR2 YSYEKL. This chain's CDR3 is CASSQDLRGGLGQETQYF. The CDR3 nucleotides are TGCGCCAGCAGCCAAGATCTGCGGGGGGGCCTCGGACAAGAGACCCAGTACTTC.

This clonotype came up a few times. The CDR3 here is CASSLTGFTEAFF. DNA for the CDR3: TGTGCCAGCAGCTTGACAGGTTTCACTGAAGCTTTCTTT. V gene TRBV7-6 combines with J gene TRBJ1-1, with TRBD1 as a possible D gene (6 bases). Germline values: CDR1 SGHVS, CDR2 FNYEAQ. The CDR3 totals 13 residues. Between the trimmed V and J ends, which lost 3 bases and 4 bases, there was a span of 9 bases.

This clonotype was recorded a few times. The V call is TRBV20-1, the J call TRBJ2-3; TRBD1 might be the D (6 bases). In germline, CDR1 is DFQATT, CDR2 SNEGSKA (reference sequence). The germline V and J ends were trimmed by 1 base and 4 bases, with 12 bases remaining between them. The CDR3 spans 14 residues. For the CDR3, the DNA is TGCAGTGCTAGAGTGAACAGGGTGGCAGATACGCAGTATTTT. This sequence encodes CSARVNRVADTQYF.

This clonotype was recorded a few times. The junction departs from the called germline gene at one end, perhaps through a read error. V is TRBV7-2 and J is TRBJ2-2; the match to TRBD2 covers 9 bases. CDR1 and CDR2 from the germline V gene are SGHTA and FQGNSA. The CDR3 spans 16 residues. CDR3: CAGSFGGGAGGGELFF. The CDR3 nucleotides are TGTGCCGGCAGCTTCGGCGGGGGGGCCGGTGGCGGGGAGCTGTTTTTT.

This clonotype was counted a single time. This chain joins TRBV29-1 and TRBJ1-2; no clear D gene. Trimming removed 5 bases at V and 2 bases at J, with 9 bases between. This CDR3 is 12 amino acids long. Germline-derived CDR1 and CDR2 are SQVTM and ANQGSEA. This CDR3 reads CSVPIPNYGYTF. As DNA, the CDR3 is TGCAGCGTTCCCATTCCCAACTATGGCTACACCTTC. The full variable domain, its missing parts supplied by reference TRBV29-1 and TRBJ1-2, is SAVISQKPSRDICQRGTSLTIQCQVDSQVTMMFWYRQQPGQSLTLIATANQGSEATYESGFVIDKFPISRPNLTFSTLTVSNMSPEDSSIYLCSVPIPNYGYTFGSGTRLTVV.

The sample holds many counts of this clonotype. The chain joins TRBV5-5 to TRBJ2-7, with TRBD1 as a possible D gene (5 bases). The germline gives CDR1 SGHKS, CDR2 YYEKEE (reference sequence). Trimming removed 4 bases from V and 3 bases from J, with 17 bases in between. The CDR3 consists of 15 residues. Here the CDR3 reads CASSAQPTVFYEQYF. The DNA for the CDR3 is TGTGCCAGCAGCGCCCAACCGACAGTGTTCTACGAGCAGTACTTC.

The CDR3 here is CASSLVLAVNTGELFF. In DNA, the CDR3 is TGCGCCAGCAGCTTAGTACTAGCGGTGAACACCGGGGAGCTGTTTTTT. The rearrangement links TRBV5-1 to TRBJ2-2; 8 bases are a match to TRBD2. Trimming cost V 2 bases and J 1 base; bases outside gene matches: 4. Germline CDR1 and CDR2: SGHRS and YFSETQ. The CDR3 extends over 16 amino acids.

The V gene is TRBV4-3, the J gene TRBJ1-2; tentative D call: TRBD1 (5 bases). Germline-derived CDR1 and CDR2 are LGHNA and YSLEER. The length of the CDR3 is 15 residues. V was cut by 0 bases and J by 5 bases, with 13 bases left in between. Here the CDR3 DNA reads TGCGCCAGCAGCCAAGATCCACGGGGGACTTATGGCTACACCTTC. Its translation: CASSQDPRGTYGYTF.

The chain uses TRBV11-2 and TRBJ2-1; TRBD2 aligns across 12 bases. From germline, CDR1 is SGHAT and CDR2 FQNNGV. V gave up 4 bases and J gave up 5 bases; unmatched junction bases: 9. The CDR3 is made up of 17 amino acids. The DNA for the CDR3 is TGTGCCAGCAGCTGGCGTCTAGCGGGGGGGAGTAACAATGAGCAGTTCTTC. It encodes CASSWRLAGGSNNEQFF.

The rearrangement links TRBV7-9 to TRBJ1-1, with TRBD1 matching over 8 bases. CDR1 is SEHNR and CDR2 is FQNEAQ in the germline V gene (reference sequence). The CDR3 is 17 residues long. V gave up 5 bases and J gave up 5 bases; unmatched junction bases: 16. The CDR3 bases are TGTGCCAGCAGCCAAAGGACAGGGATAGAGTTAAGGACTGAAGCTTTCTTT. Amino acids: CASSQRTGIELRTEAFF.

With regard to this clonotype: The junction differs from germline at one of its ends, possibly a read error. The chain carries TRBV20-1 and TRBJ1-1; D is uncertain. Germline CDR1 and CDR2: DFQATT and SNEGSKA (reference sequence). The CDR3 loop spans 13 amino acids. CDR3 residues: CSARDAAHTEAFF. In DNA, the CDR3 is TGCAGTGCCAGAGACGCGGCCCACACTGAAGCTTTCTTT.

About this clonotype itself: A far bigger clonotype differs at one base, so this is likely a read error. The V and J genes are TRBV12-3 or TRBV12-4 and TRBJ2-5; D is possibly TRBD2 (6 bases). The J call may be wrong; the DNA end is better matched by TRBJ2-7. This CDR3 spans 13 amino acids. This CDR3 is CASRLGGLYEQYF. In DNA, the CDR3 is TGTGCCAGCAGGTTAGGAGGGCTCTACGAGCAGTACTTC.

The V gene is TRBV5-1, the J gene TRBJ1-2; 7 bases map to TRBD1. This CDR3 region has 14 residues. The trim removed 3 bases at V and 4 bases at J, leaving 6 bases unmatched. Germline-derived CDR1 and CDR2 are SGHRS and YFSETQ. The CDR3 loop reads CASSSGTASYGYTF. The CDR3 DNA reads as TGCGCCAGCAGCTCAGGGACAGCCTCCTATGGCTACACCTTC.

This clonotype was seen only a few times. CDR3 protein: CSASTSGRQYTQYF. CDR3 DNA sequence: TGCAGTGCTAGCACTAGCGGGAGACAATATACGCAGTATTTT. V and J are TRBV20-1 and TRBJ2-3; 11 nucleotides align to TRBD2. CDR3 size: 14 residues. Unmatched junction bases numbered 6, after V lost 3 bases and J lost 7 bases. Per the germline V gene, CDR1 is DFQATT and CDR2 is SNEGSKA (reference sequence).

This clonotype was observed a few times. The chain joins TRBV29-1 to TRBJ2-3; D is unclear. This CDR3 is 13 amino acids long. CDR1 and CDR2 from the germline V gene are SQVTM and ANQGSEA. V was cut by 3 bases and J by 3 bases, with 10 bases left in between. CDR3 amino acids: CSVDGGTTDTQYF. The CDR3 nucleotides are TGCAGCGTTGATGGCGGCACAACAGATACGCAGTATTTT.

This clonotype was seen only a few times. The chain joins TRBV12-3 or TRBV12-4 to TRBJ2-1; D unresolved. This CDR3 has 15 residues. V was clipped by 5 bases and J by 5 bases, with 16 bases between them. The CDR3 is CASSTDLHWNNEQFF. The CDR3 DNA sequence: TGTGCCAGCAGTACGGACCTCCACTGGAACAATGAGCAGTTCTTC.

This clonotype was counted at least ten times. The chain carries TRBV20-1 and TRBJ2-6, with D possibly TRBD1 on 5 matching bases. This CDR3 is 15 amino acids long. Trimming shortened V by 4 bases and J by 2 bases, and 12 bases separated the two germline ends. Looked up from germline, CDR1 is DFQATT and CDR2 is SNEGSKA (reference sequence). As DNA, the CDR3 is TGCAGTGCTATCCCCAGGGTGGCTGGGGCCAACGTCCTGACTTTC. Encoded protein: CSAIPRVAGANVLTF.

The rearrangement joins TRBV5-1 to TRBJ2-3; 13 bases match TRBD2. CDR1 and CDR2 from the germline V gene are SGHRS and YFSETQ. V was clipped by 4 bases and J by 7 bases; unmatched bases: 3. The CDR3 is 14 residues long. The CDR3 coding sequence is TGCGCCAGCAGCCTAGGGACTAGCGGGAATACGCAGTATTTT. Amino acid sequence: CASSLGTSGNTQYF.

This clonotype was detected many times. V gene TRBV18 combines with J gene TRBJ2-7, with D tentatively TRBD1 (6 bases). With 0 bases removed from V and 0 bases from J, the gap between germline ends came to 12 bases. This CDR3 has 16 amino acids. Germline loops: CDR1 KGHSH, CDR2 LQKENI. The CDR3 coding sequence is TGTGCCAGCTCACCACCTGGACAGAGAAGCTCCTACGAGCAGTACTTC. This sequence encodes CASSPPGQRSSYEQYF.

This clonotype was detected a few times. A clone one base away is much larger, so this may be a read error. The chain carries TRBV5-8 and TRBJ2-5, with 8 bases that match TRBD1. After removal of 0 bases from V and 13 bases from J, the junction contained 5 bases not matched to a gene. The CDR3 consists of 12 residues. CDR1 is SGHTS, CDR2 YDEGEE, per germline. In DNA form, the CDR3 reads TGTGCCAGCAGCTTGGTACAGGGGGGTCGGTACTTC. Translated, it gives CASSLVQGGRYF.

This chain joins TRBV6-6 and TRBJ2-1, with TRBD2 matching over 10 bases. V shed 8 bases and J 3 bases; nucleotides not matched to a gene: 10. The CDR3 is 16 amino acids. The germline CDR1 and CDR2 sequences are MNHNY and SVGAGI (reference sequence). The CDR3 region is CASRTPGLASYNEQFF. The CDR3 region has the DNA TGTGCCAGCCGCACTCCGGGACTAGCGAGCTACAATGAGCAGTTCTTC.

CDR3 loop: CSVEDWVGGYEQYF. DNA for the CDR3: TGCAGCGTTGAAGATTGGGTAGGGGGCTACGAGCAGTACTTC. V usage is TRBV29-1 and J usage is TRBJ2-4, with TRBD1 as a possible D gene (6 bases). TRBJ2-7 explains the end of the DNA better; the J call may be wrong. Germline CDR1 is SQVTM and CDR2 is ANQGSEA. This CDR3 has 14 amino acids.

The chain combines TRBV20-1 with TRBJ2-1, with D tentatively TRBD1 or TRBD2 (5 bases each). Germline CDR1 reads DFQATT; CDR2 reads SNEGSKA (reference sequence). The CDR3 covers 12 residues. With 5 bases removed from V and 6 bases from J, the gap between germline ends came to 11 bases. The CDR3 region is CSAGGRVNEQFF. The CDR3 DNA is TGCAGTGCTGGGGGTAGGGTCAATGAGCAGTTCTTC.

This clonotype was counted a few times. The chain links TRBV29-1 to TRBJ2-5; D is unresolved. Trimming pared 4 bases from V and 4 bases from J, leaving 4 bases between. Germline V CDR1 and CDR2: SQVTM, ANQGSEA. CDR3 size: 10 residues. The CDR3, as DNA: TGCAGCGTTGCCGTAGAGACCCAGTACTTC. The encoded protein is CSVAVETQYF.

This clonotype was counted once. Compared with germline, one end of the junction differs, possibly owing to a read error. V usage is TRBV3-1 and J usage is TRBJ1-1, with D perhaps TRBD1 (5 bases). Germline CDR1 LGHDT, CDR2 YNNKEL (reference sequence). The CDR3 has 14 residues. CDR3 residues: CASGQVGRATEAFF. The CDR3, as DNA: TGTGCCAGCGGCCAAGTGGGCAGGGCCACTGAAGCTTTCTTT.

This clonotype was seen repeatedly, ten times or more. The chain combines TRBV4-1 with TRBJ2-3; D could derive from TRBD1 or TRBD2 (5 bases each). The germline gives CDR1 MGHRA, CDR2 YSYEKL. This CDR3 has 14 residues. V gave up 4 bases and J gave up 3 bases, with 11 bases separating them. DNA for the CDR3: TGCGCCAGCAGCCCGGGGCGTAGAACAGATACGCAGTATTTT. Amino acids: CASSPGRRTDTQYF.

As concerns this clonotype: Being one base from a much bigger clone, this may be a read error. CDR3 in amino acids: CSASRGEAKNTQYF. The CDR3 coding sequence is TGCAGTGCTAGCAGGGGCGAGGCCAAAAACACTCAGTACTTC. This chain uses TRBV20-1 with TRBJ2-4; a possible D gene is TRBD1 (6 bases). The germline V gene has CDR1 DFQATT and CDR2 SNEGSKA (reference sequence). This CDR3 is 14 amino acids long.

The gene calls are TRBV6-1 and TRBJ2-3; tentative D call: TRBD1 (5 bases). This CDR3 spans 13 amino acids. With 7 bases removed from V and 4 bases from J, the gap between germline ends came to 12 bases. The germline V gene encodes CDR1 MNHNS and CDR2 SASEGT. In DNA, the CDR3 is TGTGCCAGCACTCCAGGGCGCCCAGATACGCAGTATTTT. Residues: CASTPGRPDTQYF.

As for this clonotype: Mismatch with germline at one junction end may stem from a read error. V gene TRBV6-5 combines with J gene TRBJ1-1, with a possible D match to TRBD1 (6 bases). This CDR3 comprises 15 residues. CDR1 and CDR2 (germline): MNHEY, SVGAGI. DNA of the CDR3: TGTACCAGCAGTTACTCGAGGATGGACAGCACACGAGCTTTCTTT. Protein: CTSSYSRMDSTRAFF.